The 29 T cell receptor beta chains in this list originate from one sample, sequenced in a study of blood T cell repertoires in COVID-19. The repertoire was sequenced with immunoSEQ multiplex PCR; TCRdb's copy has only in-frame clones and lacks some. Of about 90,000 clones listed, around three quarters were seen once; the top ten hold about 9.3%. Material for sequencing was peripheral blood. All receptors derive from a woman between 65 and 79 years old with acute or convalescent COVID-19.

The chain uses TRBV5-4 and TRBJ2-2; 12 nucleotides align to TRBD2. Germline CDR1 is SGHNT and CDR2 is YYREEE (reference sequence). Trimming at V came to 0 bases and at J to 3 bases, leaving 3 bases not matched to a gene. The CDR3 runs 17 residues. CDR3 nucleotides: TGTGCCAGCAGCTTGGGGCTAGCGGGGGGGCACACCGGGGAGCTGTTTTTT. It translates to CASSLGLAGGHTGELFF.

This clone was counted a single time. V and J are TRBV27 and TRBJ2-6; a possible D gene is TRBD1 (6 bases). Germline V lookup: CDR1 MNHEY, CDR2 SMNVEV (reference sequence). The V end lost 2 bases, the J end lost 4 bases, and 9 bases lay between the germline ends. The CDR3 has 15 amino acids. CDR3 loop: CASSLMGAGANVLTF. The CDR3 region has the DNA TGTGCCAGCAGTTTAATGGGGGCCGGGGCCAACGTCCTGACTTTC.

V gene TRBV3-1 (or the pseudogene TRBV3-2) combines with J gene TRBJ2-3, with D perhaps matching TRBD2 (5 bases). Germline assignment: CDR1 LGHDT and CDR2 YNNKEL (reference sequence). V lost 6 bases and J 8 bases, leaving 15 bases between the germline ends. This CDR3 region has 13 residues. CDR3 protein: CASSQTRRSTQYF. The CDR3 region has the DNA TGTGCCAGCAGTCAGACGAGGAGGTCTACGCAGTATTTT.

The chain employs TRBV28 and TRBJ1-2; D is perhaps TRBD1 (5 bases). Germline V lookup: CDR1 MDHEN, CDR2 SYDVKM. Trimming left V 6 bases short and J 3 bases short, with 8 bases between. The CDR3 sequence is 12 residues long. The CDR3 region is CASSSGYYGYTF. The CDR3 nucleotides are TGTGCCAGCAGCTCAGGGTACTATGGCTACACCTTC.

Here the CDR3 DNA reads TGTGCCAGCAGCTTAGATGGGACAGGGGTTGAAAAACTGTTTTTT. This encodes CASSLDGTGVEKLFF. V and J are TRBV7-2 and TRBJ1-4, with TRBD1 identical over 10 bases. Trimming at V came to 1 base and at J to 7 bases, leaving 3 bases not matched to a gene. CDR1 and CDR2 (germline): SGHTA, FQGNSA. This CDR3 comprises 15 residues.

The chain has TRBV7-9 and TRBJ2-5; tentatively, D is TRBD2 (6 bases). CDR3 length: 16 amino acids. Trimming cost V 5 bases and J 9 bases, with 25 bases left between them. CDR1 and CDR2 from the germline V gene are SEHNR and FQNEAQ (reference sequence). The CDR3 sequence: CASSRLAVGASEAQYF. CDR3 bases: TGTGCCAGCAGCCGTTTAGCGGTAGGAGCCAGTGAGGCCCAGTACTTC.

The rearrangement links TRBV11-2 to TRBJ1-6; D gene ambiguous. V was pared by 4 bases and J by 9 bases, with 13 bases between. This CDR3 is built from 14 residues. The germline V gene encodes CDR1 SGHAT and CDR2 FQNNGV. CDR3 loop: CASSSSPRGSPLHF. CDR3 nucleotide sequence: TGTGCCAGCAGCTCATCCCCTCGGGGTTCACCCCTCCACTTT.

The V gene is TRBV20-1, the J gene TRBJ2-5; 8 bases align to TRBD2. CDR1 and CDR2 (germline): DFQATT, SNEGSKA (reference sequence). This CDR3 region has 15 residues. Trimming took 3 bases from V and 1 from J; bases not matched to a gene: 7. The CDR3 loop reads CSASRDSGTQETQYF. DNA of the CDR3: TGCAGTGCTAGTCGGGATAGCGGGACCCAAGAGACCCAGTACTTC.

This clone has just a few counts. CDR3 in DNA: TGTGCCAGCAGTTCCACGACTAGCGCAATGGGGACCCAGTACTTC. As protein: CASSSTTSAMGTQYF. This chain connects TRBV27 to TRBJ2-5, with TRBD2 identical over 8 bases. The CDR3 extends over 15 amino acids. Germline trimming cut 4 bases from V and 7 bases from J; bases unmatched to any gene: 11. Germline assignment: CDR1 MNHEY and CDR2 SMNVEV (reference sequence).

This clone was seen only once. The chain carries TRBV30 and TRBJ2-2; maybe TRBD2 (5 bases). The V gene lost 5 bases and the J gene lost 3 bases, with 13 bases spanning the gap. The CDR3 is 14 residues long. Germline V gives CDR1 GTSNPN, CDR2 SVGIG (reference sequence). CDR3 sequence: CAWQSTGYTGELFF. In DNA form, the CDR3 reads TGTGCCTGGCAATCAACGGGGTACACCGGGGAGCTGTTTTTT.

The rearrangement links TRBV3-1 (or the pseudogene TRBV3-2) to TRBJ2-7; D remains ambiguous. The CDR3 runs 14 residues. The germline V gene has CDR1 LGHDT and CDR2 YNNKEL (reference sequence). The V end lost 0 bases, the J end lost 4 bases, and 10 bases lay between the germline ends. The CDR3: CASSQERQLYEQYF. In nucleotides, the CDR3 is TGTGCCAGCAGCCAAGAGAGGCAGCTATACGAGCAGTACTTC.

The rearrangement uses TRBV5-4 and TRBJ1-6; D is unclear. V was cut by 0 bases and J by 6 bases, with 10 bases left in between. This CDR3 contains 15 residues. Germline V gene sequence: CDR1 SGHNT, CDR2 YYREEE (reference sequence). For the CDR3, the DNA is TGTGCCAGCAGCTTGGGGAGGGCGGCTAATTCACCCCTCCACTTT. It encodes CASSLGRAANSPLHF.

V usage is TRBV29-1 and J usage is TRBJ2-3; 7 nucleotides line up with TRBD1. Germline V gives CDR1 SQVTM, CDR2 ANQGSEA. This CDR3 is 11 amino acids long. V gave up 6 bases and J gave up 4 bases; unmatched junction bases: 1. CDR3 in DNA: TGCAGCGTCGACAGGGCAGATACGCAGTATTTT. Translation: CSVDRADTQYF.

The rearrangement links TRBV19 to TRBJ1-1; D may be TRBD1 (5 bases). Trimming cost V 7 bases and J 6 bases, with 18 bases left between them. CDR1 and CDR2 (germline): LNHDA, SQIVND (reference sequence). The CDR3 contains 14 residues. CDR3 DNA sequence: TGTGCCAGTAAGTGGCAGGGTGCCGTCGCTGAAGCTTTCTTT. This encodes CASKWQGAVAEAFF.

The rearrangement uses TRBV7-9 and TRBJ2-4; 7 nucleotides line up with TRBD1. Germline CDR1 reads SEHNR; CDR2 reads FQNEAQ (reference sequence). This CDR3 is 16 amino acids long. V lost 1 base, J lost 2 bases, and 5 bases stayed unmatched. The CDR3: CASSLGQGGPKNIQYF. The CDR3 DNA follows: TGTGCCAGCAGCTTAGGACAGGGTGGGCCCAAAAACATTCAGTACTTC. The variable domain in full, with the rest retrieved from reference TRBV7-9 and TRBJ2-4, is DTGVSQNPRHKITKRGQNVTFRCDPISEHNRLYWYRQTLGQGPEFLTYFQNEAQLEKSRLLSDRFSAERPKGSFSTLEIQRTEQGDSAMYLCASSLGQGGPKNIQYFGAGTRLSVL.

This clone was recorded once. This chain uses TRBV7-9 with TRBJ1-2; D not certain. The CDR3 spans 13 residues. Germline-derived CDR1 and CDR2 are SEHNR and FQNEAQ (reference sequence). V lost 1 base to trimming and J lost 4 bases, with 7 bases between them. The CDR3 sequence is CASSLDSLYGYTF. CDR3 bases: TGTGCCAGCAGCTTAGACAGTCTCTATGGCTACACCTTC. The entire variable domain, with the rest obtained from reference TRBV7-9 and TRBJ1-2, is as follows: DTGVSQNPRHKITKRGQNVTFRCDPISEHNRLYWYRQTLGQGPEFLTYFQNEAQLEKSRLLSDRFSAERPKGSFSTLEIQRTEQGDSAMYLCASSLDSLYGYTFGSGTRLTVV.

This chain links TRBV7-3 with TRBJ1-1; D gene uncertain. Germline CDR1 SGHTA, CDR2 FQGTGA. V was clipped by 4 bases and J by 0 bases, with 9 bases between them. The length of the CDR3 is 14 residues. CDR3 sequence: CASSSSSLNTEAFF. Written as DNA, the CDR3 is TGTGCCAGCAGCTCATCCAGTTTGAACACTGAAGCTTTCTTT.

The V call is TRBV12-3 or TRBV12-4, the J call TRBJ1-2, with D uncertain. V lost 5 bases and J 8 bases, leaving 12 bases between the germline ends. This CDR3 is 12 amino acids long. The CDR3 protein is CASSEVAGGYTF. CDR3 nucleotides: TGTGCCAGCAGTGAGGTGGCTGGGGGCTACACCTTC.

Details on this clone: This same CDR3 is encoded by further DNA sequences in the sample. The gene calls are TRBV20-1 and TRBJ2-1; 7 nucleotides match TRBD2. CDR1 is DFQATT and CDR2 is SNEGSKA in the germline V gene (reference sequence). Losses at the gene ends were 2 bases for V and 9 bases for J; bases not matched to a gene: 1. CDR3 length equals 11 residues. The CDR3 DNA sequence: TGCAGTGCTAGAAGCGGGGTTGAGCAGTTCTTC. Translated, it gives CSARSGVEQFF.

This chain links TRBV5-4 with TRBJ1-1; 7 bases are shared with TRBD1. The CDR3 runs to 14 residues. Germline assignment: CDR1 SGHNT and CDR2 YYREEE (reference sequence). Trimming at V came to 4 bases and at J to 0 bases, leaving 3 bases not matched to a gene. DNA for the CDR3: TGTGCCAGCAGCCCGGGACAGATGAACACTGAAGCTTTCTTT. Amino acids: CASSPGQMNTEAFF.

The rearrangement uses TRBV5-6 and TRBJ2-2; 7 bases are shared with TRBD1. With 2 bases clipped from V and 1 base from J, the junction kept 8 bases outside the gene matches. The CDR3 extends over 17 amino acids. Germline V gene sequence: CDR1 SGHDT, CDR2 YYEEEE. The CDR3 region is CASSLRRTGWNTGELFF. In DNA, the CDR3 is TGTGCCAGCAGCTTACGAAGGACAGGCTGGAACACCGGGGAGCTGTTTTTT.

The chain carries TRBV7-9 and TRBJ2-7, with unresolved D. CDR3 length: 13 residues. Germline assignment: CDR1 SEHNR and CDR2 FQNEAQ (reference sequence). Between the trimmed V and J ends, which lost 1 base and 7 bases, there was a span of 11 bases. The CDR3 sequence is CASSLGVAGEQYF. The CDR3 DNA follows: TGTGCCAGCAGCTTAGGGGTCGCCGGGGAGCAGTACTTC.

V usage is TRBV30 and J usage is TRBJ1-1; possibly TRBD1 for D (6 bases). The ends were cut back, 4 bases at V and 1 base at J, with 10 bases in the middle. Germline V lookup: CDR1 GTSNPN, CDR2 SVGIG (reference sequence). The CDR3 has 13 residues. CDR3 loop: CAWKGGPNTEAFF. CDR3 nucleotide sequence: TGTGCCTGGAAAGGGGGACCGAACACTGAAGCTTTCTTT.

The gene calls are TRBV28 and TRBJ2-7, with TRBD1 matching over 7 bases. V shed 5 bases and J 2 bases; nucleotides not matched to a gene: 3. CDR3 size: 13 residues. Germline assignment: CDR1 MDHEN and CDR2 SYDVKM. The CDR3 region is CASSIDRAYEQYF. For the CDR3, the DNA is TGTGCCAGCAGTATAGACAGGGCCTACGAGCAGTACTTC.

The genes are TRBV4-2 and TRBJ2-7, with 8 bases aligning to TRBD1. CDR1 LGHNA and CDR2 YNFKEQ come from the germline V gene. The CDR3 has 16 residues. The J segment lost 3 bases and the V segment lost 3 bases, leaving 10 bases of the junction unmatched. This CDR3 is CASSHAPGTGFYEQYF. The CDR3 bases are TGTGCCAGCAGCCACGCGCCCGGGACAGGCTTCTACGAGCAGTACTTC.

This clone has only one observation. The CDR3 spells CASSLGPGTEAFF. CDR3 DNA sequence: TGTGCCAGCAGCTTGGGACCGGGCACTGAAGCTTTCTTT. This sequence joins TRBV5-5 and TRBJ1-1; D not certain. This CDR3 is 13 amino acids long. V lost 0 bases and J 4 bases, leaving 7 bases between the germline ends. Germline lookup yields CDR1 SGHKS and CDR2 YYEKEE (reference sequence). The full variable domain, in which reference TRBV5-5 and TRBJ1-1 provide the parts outside the CDR3, is DAGVTQSPTHLIKTRGQQVTLRCSPISGHKSVSWYQQVLGQGPQFIFQYYEKEERGRGNFPDRFSARQFPNYSSELNVNALLLGDSALYLCASSLGPGTEAFFGQGTRLTVV.

The chain combines TRBV6-5 with TRBJ2-7, with D possibly matching TRBD2 (5 bases). Germline CDR1 and CDR2: MNHEY and SVGAGI. The V and J ends lost 5 bases and 7 bases respectively, with 15 bases between them. The CDR3 consists of 13 residues. The CDR3 loop reads CASSLTTLGEQYF. The CDR3 coding sequence is TGTGCCAGCAGTCTGACTACTTTGGGAGAGCAGTACTTC.

This chain links TRBV29-1 with TRBJ1-3; D is unclear. Trimming left V 5 bases short and J 0 bases short, with 5 bases between. This CDR3 is 12 amino acids long. CDR1 and CDR2 (germline): SQVTM, ANQGSEA. The CDR3 reads CSVSGSGNTIYF. The CDR3 nucleotides are TGCAGCGTTTCAGGCTCTGGAAACACCATATATTTT.

The rearrangement uses TRBV5-5 and TRBJ1-5; TRBD1 might be the D (5 bases). Trimming removed 3 bases at V and 0 bases at J, with 7 bases between. The germline V gene has CDR1 SGHKS and CDR2 YYEKEE (reference sequence). CDR3 length equals 14 residues. The CDR3 DNA is TGTGCCAGCAGCTCCGGACATAGCAATCAGCCCCAGCATTTT. Amino acids: CASSSGHSNQPQHF.